This TCR beta chain was identified during a study of cytomegalovirus exposure and HLA in healthy donors. This clone was seen a single time. Its antigen is as yet unknown. Findings of the study overall: Beyond CMV serostatus, there was no information to go on about immune exposure.

The CDR3 is 15 amino acids. The V gene's germline CDR1 is SGHNT and CDR2 YENEEA. The trim removed 3 bases at V and 4 bases at J, leaving 4 bases unmatched. The study ran its PCR with 60 Vbeta and 13 Jbeta primers. Authors' methods: A follow-up analysis tallied about 80 million unique TCR beta chains, some 9.9 million shared. The assay was immunoSEQ multiplex PCR, and TCRdb's table has in-frame clones only and misses some. V and J calls plus clone size are reproduced from that table; the DNA served to infer D and trimming. The table has approximately 92,000 clones, about 86% seen once. The genes are TRBV11-3 and TRBJ2-7; 12 bases agree with TRBD2. Sequenced sample: PBMCs. The sequence derives from a woman aged 70-85 years in good health and CMV-seropositive. As DNA, the CDR3 is TGTGCCAGCAGCTTTGGACTAGCGGGACCTTACGAGCAGTACTTC. This gives the protein CASSFGLAGPYEQYF.